A selection of T cell receptor beta chains follows, all from one sample in a study of CD8 T cells in Susac syndrome. TCRdb reprocessed the immunoSEQ multiplex PCR reads via MiXCR and lists one record per CDR3 protein. The data hold some 200,000 distinct CDR3 sequences, with just under 95% observed a single time. Sequencing was performed on CD4+ T cells from PBMCs. The receptors shown here come from a human donor in good health. CDR3s include the opening cysteine and the closing phenylalanine or tryptophan. A D gene is named only where the DNA matches it firmly. Clone size is not always given. Where it is, it says once, few, many or a class for expanded clones.

CDR3 DNA | CDR3 protein | V gene | D gene | J gene | clone size
TGTGCCAGCAGTTTCACTAGCAGGTACAATGAGCAGTTCTTC | CASSFTSRYNEQFF | TRBV12-3/TRBV12-4 | . | TRBJ2-1 | .
TGCAGCGTTGAAGCGGGAGGGGCAGATACGCAGTATTTT | CSVEAGGADTQYF | TRBV29-1 | TRBD2 | TRBJ2-3 | .
TGCAGTGCTAGAGATCCTGTCGCTGGAGGGGGAGAGACCCAGTACTTC | CSARDPVAGGGETQYF | TRBV20-1 | . | TRBJ2-5 | .
TGCAGTGCCCCCGAGCTAGCGGGGGCAGATACGCAGTATTTT | CSAPELAGADTQYF | TRBV20-1 | TRBD2 | TRBJ2-3 | .
TGTGCCATCAGCGGACAGGGCTACGAGCAGTACTTC | CAISGQGYEQYF | TRBV10-3 | TRBD1 | TRBJ2-7 | .
TGTGCCTGCAAACCGGGGGACAACTCTGGAAACACCATATATTTT | CACKPGDNSGNTIYF | TRBV30 | . | TRBJ1-3 | .
TGCAGCGTTGAGGGTAGCACTGAAGCTTTCTTT | CSVEGSTEAFF | TRBV29-1 | . | TRBJ1-1 | .
TGTGCCAGCAGCCAAGGCCCCCACAGTTACGAGCAGTACTTC | CASSQGPHSYEQYF | TRBV3-1 | . | TRBJ2-7 | .
TGCAGTGCTAGGGGCCAACCCAAGCAGTACTTC | CSARGQPKQYF | TRBV20-1 | . | TRBJ2-7 | once
TGTGCCAGCAGCCAAACTAGCGGGGATACGCAGTATTTT | CASSQTSGDTQYF | TRBV7-3 | TRBD2 | TRBJ2-3 | .
TGTGCCAGCAGCCAAACGGTCGCAGGGAGCCCTGGAAACACCATATATTTT | CASSQTVAGSPGNTIYF | TRBV3-1 | . | TRBJ1-3 | .
TGCAGCGTGGCCATGGAGACAGCATCTGGGGCCAACGTCCTGACTTTC | CSVAMETASGANVLTF | TRBV29-1 | . | TRBJ2-6 | .
TGTGCCACCAGTGATTTGCGAGGGGATGAGACCCAGTACTTC | CATSDLRGDETQYF | TRBV24-1 | . | TRBJ2-5 | once
TGTGCCAGCAGCAAACAGAAGACCTACGAGCAGTACTTC | CASSKQKTYEQYF | TRBV7-8 | . | TRBJ2-7 | few
TGCAGCGTCCCGATCGGGGGTTCGAATACGCAGTATTTT | CSVPIGGSNTQYF | TRBV29-1 | . | TRBJ2-3 | .
TGTGCCAGCAGCGTATCCGGGGCAACAGATACGCAGTATTTT | CASSVSGATDTQYF | TRBV9 | . | TRBJ2-3 | .
TGTGCCAGTAGTATAGACAGGGAGCTGTTTTTT | CASSIDRELFF | TRBV19 | . | TRBJ2-2 | once
TGTGCCAGCAGCCGCGGACTAGCGGTAAACAATGAGCAGTTCTTC | CASSRGLAVNNEQFF | TRBV6-2/TRBV6-3 | TRBD2 | TRBJ2-1 | .
TGTGCCACCAGTGATTTGGGTAGCGGGGGTCAAGAGACCCAGTACTTC | CATSDLGSGGQETQYF | TRBV24-1 | TRBD2 | TRBJ2-5 | .
TGTGCCACCAGCGGGACAGTCACAGATACGCAGTATTTT | CATSGTVTDTQYF | TRBV24-1 | TRBD1 | TRBJ2-3 | .
TGTGCCAGCAGCTTTTATGGACAGAGTTATGCGGGAGTTTTTACAGATACGCAGTATTTT | CASSFYGQSYAGVFTDTQYF | TRBV13 | . | TRBJ2-3 | .
TGTGCCAGCAGCTTAAGCGCGGGTCTGTCCTACGAGCAGTACTTC | CASSLSAGLSYEQYF | TRBV5-7 | . | TRBJ2-7 | .
TGTGCCAGCAGTCAAGGGGCAAATCAGCCCCAGCATTTT | CASSQGANQPQHF | TRBV12-3/TRBV12-4 | . | TRBJ1-5 | few
TGTGCCAGCAGCTGGGGGCCAGAAAAACTGTTTTTT | CASSWGPEKLFF | TRBV7-9 | . | TRBJ1-4 | once
TGCAGTGCTAGAGGCTGGGCAGGGGGCCAAGAGACCCAGTACTTC | CSARGWAGGQETQYF | TRBV20-1 | TRBD1 | TRBJ2-5 | .
TGCAGCGGTGGACAGGGGGCGGGGGAGCAGTACTTC | CSGGQGAGEQYF | TRBV29-1 | TRBD1 | TRBJ2-7 | .
TGCAGCGCATCCGTGGACAAGAACACTGAAGCTTTCTTT | CSASVDKNTEAFF | TRBV29-1 | . | TRBJ1-1 | .
TGTGCCAGCTCGACAGGGGTCACTGAAGCTTTCTTT | CASSTGVTEAFF | TRBV18 | TRBD1 | TRBJ1-1 | .
TGCAGTGCTGACGGGAGGGATGAGACCCAGTACTTC | CSADGRDETQYF | TRBV20-1 | TRBD2 | TRBJ2-5 | .
TGCAGTGCTAGAGATTCGTTGGGGTTTGATGAGCAGTTCTTC | CSARDSLGFDEQFF | TRBV20-1 | . | TRBJ2-1 | once
TGTGCCAGCAGTGCCGGACAGGGGGCGGCTCAAGAGACCCAGTACTTC | CASSAGQGAAQETQYF | TRBV6-1 | TRBD1 | TRBJ2-5 | .
TGTGCCAGCAGCTCCTATGGGGCCCCGGGGGGCTACACCTTC | CASSSYGAPGGYTF | TRBV7-2 | . | TRBJ1-2 | .
TGTGCCAGCAGCCCAGGGGACGGTGGAAACACCATATATTTT | CASSPGDGGNTIYF | TRBV7-9 | . | TRBJ1-3 | .
TGTGCCAGCAGCGTAGGGGCAGGGGCACAGGAGACCCAGTACTTC | CASSVGAGAQETQYF | TRBV9 | . | TRBJ2-5 | .
TGTGCCAGCAGCTGGGCGACAGGGGTGAACACTGAAGCTTTCTTT | CASSWATGVNTEAFF | TRBV7-2 | TRBD1 | TRBJ1-1 | .
TGCGCCAGCAGTCCCCTAACCCAAGAGACCCAGTACTTC | CASSPLTQETQYF | TRBV23-1 | . | TRBJ2-5 | .
TGTGCCAGCAGTTGGACAGGGTCCGAAAAACTGTTTTTT | CASSWTGSEKLFF | TRBV27 | TRBD1 | TRBJ1-4 | .
TGTGCCACCAGTGATTTAGACGTCTCAGATACGCAGTATTTT | CATSDLDVSDTQYF | TRBV24-1 | . | TRBJ2-3 | .
TGTGCCAGCAGTTTCCAGGGTGGGGGCAATCAGCCCCAGCATTTT | CASSFQGGGNQPQHF | TRBV12-3/TRBV12-4 | . | TRBJ1-5 | once
TGTGCCCTCACAAGGCGGGAAGAGACCCAGTACTTC | CALTRREETQYF | TRBV30 | . | TRBJ2-5 | .
TGCAGCACCCCGGGGACTAGCGGGATAAGTGACGAGCAGTACTTC | CSTPGTSGISDEQYF | TRBV29-1 | TRBD2 | TRBJ2-7 | once
TGCGCCAGCAGCTTGGAGAAGCGGGAGGGGAGCATTCAGTACTTC | CASSLEKREGSIQYF | TRBV5-1 | TRBD2 | TRBJ2-4 | .
TGCAGCGTTGAAGAGGACTCGGGCGAGCAGTACTTC | CSVEEDSGEQYF | TRBV29-1 | . | TRBJ2-7 | .
TGTGCCAGCAGTCCCCGGACCCCAAGCTCCTACGAGCAGTACTTC | CASSPRTPSSYEQYF | TRBV28 | . | TRBJ2-7 | once
TGCAGCGCCAAAGGGACAGCGAACACCGGGGAGCTGTTTTTT | CSAKGTANTGELFF | TRBV29-1 | TRBD1 | TRBJ2-2 | .
TGTGCCAGCTCACTGGGACTAGCGGGAGGCGAGACCCAGTACTTC | CASSLGLAGGETQYF | TRBV18 | TRBD2 | TRBJ2-5 | few
TGTGCCAGCAGCCAATTTCCGGGGCAGGGGGAGACCCAGTACTTC | CASSQFPGQGETQYF | TRBV3-1 | . | TRBJ2-5 | .
TGTGCCAGCAGTTTATCGCGGAGCACAGATACGCAGTATTTT | CASSLSRSTDTQYF | TRBV12-3/TRBV12-4 | . | TRBJ2-3 | .
TGTGCCAGCAGCGTAAGCGTCTACGAGCAGTACTTC | CASSVSVYEQYF | TRBV7-9 | . | TRBJ2-7 | .
TGTGCCAGCAGGATACAGGGGGGAGGTGAGCAGTTCTTC | CASRIQGGGEQFF | TRBV27 | TRBD1 | TRBJ2-1 | .
TGCAGTGGGGACGGTGACTATGGCTACACCTTC | CSGDGDYGYTF | TRBV20-1 | . | TRBJ1-2 | .
TGTGCCAGCAGTTCTGTAATTGAAGCTTTCTTT | CASSSVIEAFF | TRBV12-3/TRBV12-4 | . | TRBJ1-1 | .
TGTGCCAGCAGCGTAGGTCCCGGAGGGTACGAGCAGTACTTC | CASSVGPGGYEQYF | TRBV9 | . | TRBJ2-7 | .
TGTGCCTGGAGTGACCGCTACGAGCAGTACTTC | CAWSDRYEQYF | TRBV30 | . | TRBJ2-7 | .
TGTGCCTTGACCGGGCGCCCCCCAAGGAAGACCCAGTACTTC | CALTGRPPRKTQYF | TRBV30 | . | TRBJ2-5 | .
TGCAGTGCTAGGTCTCCAGCTAATGAAAAACTGTTTTTT | CSARSPANEKLFF | TRBV20-1 | . | TRBJ1-4 | .
TGTGCCAGCAGCTTCCCCCTCGGACAGCAAGTAGCCAAAAACATTCAGTACTTC | CASSFPLGQQVAKNIQYF | TRBV28 | . | TRBJ2-4 | .
TGTGCCAGCAGCTCCCCCGTACAAGATGGCTACACCTTC | CASSSPVQDGYTF | TRBV7-2 | . | TRBJ1-2 | .
TGTGCCAGCAGCCCTACAGGGACCACCAAACAAGAGACCCAGTACTTC | CASSPTGTTKQETQYF | TRBV7-9 | . | TRBJ2-5 | .